The 14 T cell receptor beta chains listed next were all sequenced from one sample in a study of blood T cell repertoires in COVID-19. Using immunoSEQ multiplex PCR, the repertoire was profiled, and TCRdb retains in-frame clones only, with some absent. The sample has roughly 54,000 clones; just over 85% are singletons. Sequencing was carried out using peripheral blood. The receptors derive from a human donor in a cohort sampled during active COVID-19.

This CDR3 reads CASSPGQGRNTQYF. The DNA of the CDR3 is TGTGCCAGCAGCCCCGGACAGGGCCGGAATACGCAGTATTTT. V and J are TRBV7-8 and TRBJ2-3; 8 bases map to TRBD1. This CDR3 spans 14 amino acids. V was clipped by 5 bases and J by 7 bases; unmatched bases: 8. The germline gives CDR1 SGHVS, CDR2 FQNEAQ.

The J gene is TRBJ1-4, the V gene TRBV28; maybe TRBD1 (5 bases). The CDR3 has 15 residues. Between the trimmed V and J ends, which lost 10 bases and 0 bases, there was a span of 15 bases. From germline, CDR1 is MDHEN and CDR2 SYDVKM. In DNA, the CDR3 is TGTGCCACCAAAACCCCGACAGCAACTAATGAAAAACTGTTTTTT. Protein sequence: CATKTPTATNEKLFF.

A few counts support this clone. The chain has TRBV19 and TRBJ2-5, with 7 bases fitting TRBD2. Trimming took 3 bases from V and 5 from J; bases not matched to a gene: 3. Germline V CDR1 and CDR2: LNHDA, SQIVND (reference sequence). The CDR3 sequence is 13 residues long. The CDR3 DNA sequence: TGTGCCAGTAGTATCGGGGGGTTGGAGACCCAGTACTTC. It yields the protein CASSIGGLETQYF.

This clone was counted a few times. The chain is built from TRBV5-5 and TRBJ1-3; D is uncertain. Germline V gene lookup returns CDR1 SGHKS and CDR2 YYEKEE (reference sequence). V lost 0 bases and J 3 bases, leaving 10 bases between the germline ends. This CDR3 spans 15 amino acids. As DNA, the CDR3 is TGTGCCAGCAGCTTGGCGGGTGGTTATGGAAACACCATATATTTT. It specifies CASSLAGGYGNTIYF.

The CDR3 DNA is TGTGCCACCAGGGGCAGGGCGACGGGGGGGCCGAACACCGGGGAGCTGTTTTTT. It specifies CATRGRATGGPNTGELFF. The rearrangement links TRBV24-1 to TRBJ2-2, with 8 bases matching TRBD2. Trimming took 7 bases from V and 0 from J; bases not matched to a gene: 12. The germline CDR1 and CDR2 sequences are KGHDR and SFDVKD. The CDR3 totals 18 residues.

The chain uses TRBV27 and TRBJ2-2; 8 nucleotides match TRBD2. Per the germline V gene, CDR1 is MNHEY and CDR2 is SMNVEV (reference sequence). With 8 bases clipped from V and 1 base from J, the junction kept 18 bases outside the gene matches. The CDR3 runs 19 residues. This CDR3 is CASRPYAGGITRNTGELFF. CDR3 DNA sequence: TGTGCCAGCCGCCCCTACGCGGGAGGTATAACCCGGAACACCGGGGAGCTGTTTTTT.

The genes are TRBV9 and TRBJ1-6; 11 bases line up with TRBD1. CDR3 length: 17 residues. J lost 7 bases, V lost 4 bases, and 10 bases had no gene match. Germline V lookup: CDR1 SGDLS, CDR2 YYNGEE. CDR3 region: CASSPDRGRPSNSPLHF. The CDR3 region has the DNA TGTGCCAGCAGCCCGGACAGGGGGCGTCCTTCGAATTCACCCCTCCACTTT.

The V gene is TRBV10-3, the J gene TRBJ2-1; D is undetermined. Germline V gives CDR1 ENHRY, CDR2 SYGVKD. V dropped 8 bases and J dropped 6 bases, with 11 bases sitting between them. CDR3 length: 12 amino acids. CDR3 sequence (DNA): TGTGCCATCGGATCCGAGGTCAATGAGCAGTTCTTC. Protein: CAIGSEVNEQFF.

This clone was observed a single time. The chain recombines TRBV6-5 with TRBJ2-3; a weak D match, TRBD2 (6 bases). The CDR3 contains 14 residues. Germline V gives CDR1 MNHEY, CDR2 SVGAGI. V lost 5 bases and J 0 bases, leaving 9 bases between the germline ends. The CDR3: CASSRGMSTDTQYF. CDR3 sequence (DNA): TGTGCCAGCAGTCGGGGGATGAGCACAGATACGCAGTATTTT.

The J gene is TRBJ2-3, the V gene TRBV3-1 (or the pseudogene TRBV3-2); 10 bases match TRBD2. The CDR3 is 17 residues long. Germline assignment: CDR1 LGHDT and CDR2 YNNKEL (reference sequence). V lost 4 bases to trimming and J lost 2 bases; unmatched junction nucleotides: 9. CDR3 residues: CASSLSGTSELTDTQYF. The CDR3 coding sequence is TGTGCCAGCAGCCTTTCCGGGACTAGCGAACTCACAGATACGCAGTATTTT.

The CDR3 loop is CASSPWGQGDYGYTF. In DNA, the CDR3 is TGTGCCAGCTCACCATGGGGACAGGGGGACTATGGCTACACCTTC. The V and J genes are TRBV18 and TRBJ1-2; the match to TRBD1 covers 11 bases. CDR1 is KGHSH, CDR2 LQKENI, per germline. CDR3 length equals 15 residues. V dropped 2 bases and J dropped 3; count of bases not matched to a gene: 2.

The rearrangement links TRBV27 to TRBJ2-5; maybe TRBD1 (11 bases). The CDR3 length is 19 residues. V was pared by 4 bases and J by 5 bases, with 29 bases between. Germline assignment: CDR1 MNHEY and CDR2 SMNVEV (reference sequence). The CDR3 here is CASSSRTGGQREGLETQYF. The CDR3 DNA is TGTGCCAGCAGTTCCCGGACAGGGGGCCAGCGGGAGGGCCTCGAGACCCAGTACTTC.

V is TRBV7-2 and J is TRBJ2-6; a possible D gene is TRBD1 (5 bases). Per germline, CDR1 SGHTA and CDR2 FQGNSA. The CDR3 spans 19 residues. With 1 base removed from V and 0 bases from J, the gap between germline ends came to 16 bases. The CDR3 DNA is TGTGCCAGCAGCTTAGACAATACAGGCGCCCTCTCTGGGGCCAACGTCCTGACTTTC. This translates into CASSLDNTGALSGANVLTF.

The chain joins TRBV6-6 to TRBJ1-1; D not certain. The V gene lost 7 bases and the J gene lost 1 base, with 13 bases spanning the gap. CDR1 is MNHNY, CDR2 SVGAGI, per germline (reference sequence). This CDR3 contains 14 residues. CDR3: CASTNSNGNTEAFF. CDR3 coding DNA: TGTGCCAGCACCAACTCAAATGGGAACACTGAAGCTTTCTTT.